Below are 9 T cell receptor beta chains sequenced from a single sample in a study of cytomegalovirus exposure and HLA in healthy donors. Assay: immunoSEQ multiplex PCR; the TCRdb copy retains only in-frame clones and omits some. The data hold roughly 190,000 clones, with roughly 86% observed a single time. Sequenced material: PBMCs. The receptors come from a woman aged 18 to 35 in good health and CMV-seronegative.

The J gene is TRBJ2-2, the V gene TRBV29-1; D gene unclear. V was cut by 7 bases and J by 7 bases, with 10 bases left in between. The CDR3 extends over 11 amino acids. Germline assignment: CDR1 SQVTM and CDR2 ANQGSEA. In DNA, the CDR3 is TGCAGCGCCGATTCAGACGGGGAGCTGTTTTTT. This sequence encodes CSADSDGELFF.

On this clone: The same CDR3 is also encoded by other DNA sequences in this sample. V usage is TRBV14 and J usage is TRBJ1-2; 7 bases line up with TRBD1. The CDR3 length is 13 residues. Germline V gene data show CDR1 as SGHDN and CDR2 as FVKESK. Trimming took 5 bases from V and 5 from J; bases not matched to a gene: 5. The CDR3 sequence: CASSEGDRYGYTF. The CDR3, as DNA: TGTGCCAGCAGCGAAGGGGACAGATATGGCTACACCTTC.

The chain carries TRBV4-1 and TRBJ2-1, with a possible D match to TRBD1 (5 bases). The CDR3 extends over 15 amino acids. V lost 1 base, J lost 8 bases, and 15 bases lay in between. CDR1 is MGHRA, CDR2 YSYEKL, per germline. As DNA, the CDR3 is TGCGCCAGCAGCCAAGGTCAGGGTTTGTTTTATGAGCAGTTCTTC. Translated: CASSQGQGLFYEQFF.

This clone was seen a handful of times. The chain links TRBV6-1 to TRBJ2-3; TRBD2 matches 10 bases. Germline-derived CDR1 and CDR2 are MNHNS and SASEGT. V was clipped by 2 bases and J by 0 bases; unmatched bases: 11. The CDR3 is 19 residues long. In nucleotides, the CDR3 is TGTGCCAGCAGTGAATTAGGTAGCGGGGGGCTATCTAGCACAGATACGCAGTATTTT. This gives the protein CASSELGSGGLSSTDTQYF.

The chain joins TRBV9 to TRBJ1-3; no clear D. There are 17 residues in the CDR3. Germline V gene data show CDR1 as SGDLS and CDR2 as YYNGEE. The V end lost 3 bases, the J end lost 1 base, and 17 bases lay between the germline ends. CDR3 sequence (DNA): TGTGCCAGCAGCGCCACACCTCGTGGACTTTCTGGAAACACCATATATTTT. Translating it yields CASSATPRGLSGNTIYF.

The chain joins TRBV7-9 to TRBJ2-7; TRBD1 might be the D (7 bases). The germline V and J ends were trimmed by 4 bases and 3 bases, with 28 bases remaining between them. CDR1 is SEHNR, CDR2 FQNEAQ, per germline (reference sequence). The CDR3 runs 19 residues. The CDR3 region is CASSSIDGPAGGKFYEQYF. The CDR3 nucleotides are TGTGCCAGCAGCTCAATAGATGGGCCCGCAGGGGGGAAATTCTACGAGCAGTACTTC.

The chain joins TRBV19 to TRBJ2-1; 10 positions agree with TRBD2. The V segment lost 6 bases and the J segment 6 bases; nucleotides outside the gene matches: 11. Germline V gene sequence: CDR1 LNHDA, CDR2 SQIVND (reference sequence). The CDR3 has 16 residues. The DNA of the CDR3 is TGTGCCAGTAGCCCACTAATAGCGGGAGGCAGCAATGAGCAGTTCTTC. This gives the protein CASSPLIAGGSNEQFF.

The chain joins TRBV19 to TRBJ2-7; D is uncertain. Trimming stripped 3 bases from V and 0 bases from J, with 6 bases between. The germline gives CDR1 LNHDA, CDR2 SQIVND (reference sequence). The length of the CDR3 is 13 residues. The chain's CDR3 is CASSIQDSYEQYF. As DNA, the CDR3 is TGTGCCAGTAGTATCCAGGACTCCTACGAGCAGTACTTC.

The chain has TRBV30 and TRBJ2-6, with D possibly matching TRBD1 (6 bases). The germline V and J ends were trimmed by 3 bases and 2 bases, with 11 bases remaining between them. CDR1 and CDR2 (germline): GTSNPN, SVGIG (reference sequence). The CDR3 covers 15 residues. The CDR3 nucleotides are TGTGCCTGGAGACAGGGTCAGGCTGGGGCCAACGTCCTGACTTTC. This translates into CAWRQGQAGANVLTF.